The entry below describes one T cell receptor beta chain. What it binds is not known. The sample is drawn from a study of a mutant IDH1 vaccine in newly diagnosed glioma. Time point in this sample: week 35, safety follow-up. It was 300 ug of mutant IDH1 20-mer peptide that made up each vaccine dose, given with topical imiquimod. The CDR3 spans 13 residues. The V and J ends lost 3 bases and 7 bases respectively, with 10 bases between them. CDR1 is SGHVS, CDR2 FQNEAQ, per germline. Libraries were prepared by immunoSEQ multiplex PCR; TCRdb keeps only in-frame clonotypes and omits some of them. The sample gives fewer than 30,000 clones, over 65% of which show up once; roughly a third is in the top ten.

V usage is TRBV7-8 and J usage is TRBJ1-3; D ambiguous. This receptor was identified in a man in his thirties or forties with glioma. Sample: PBMCs, taken from a glioma patient whose treatment included an IDH1 peptide vaccine. For the CDR3, the DNA is TGTGCCAGCAGCTTGGATCTCTCGAACACCATATATTTT. It translates to CASSLDLSNTIYF.